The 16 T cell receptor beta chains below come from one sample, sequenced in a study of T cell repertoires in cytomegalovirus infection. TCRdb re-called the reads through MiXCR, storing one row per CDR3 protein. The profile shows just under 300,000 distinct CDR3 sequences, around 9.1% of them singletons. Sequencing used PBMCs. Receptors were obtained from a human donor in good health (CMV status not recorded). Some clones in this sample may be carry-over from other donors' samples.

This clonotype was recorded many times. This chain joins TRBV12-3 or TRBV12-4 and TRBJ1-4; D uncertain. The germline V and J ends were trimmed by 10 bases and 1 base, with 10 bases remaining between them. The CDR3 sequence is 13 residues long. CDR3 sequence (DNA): TGTGCCACTTCGACCGGAACTAATGAAAAACTGTTTTTT. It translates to CATSTGTNEKLFF.

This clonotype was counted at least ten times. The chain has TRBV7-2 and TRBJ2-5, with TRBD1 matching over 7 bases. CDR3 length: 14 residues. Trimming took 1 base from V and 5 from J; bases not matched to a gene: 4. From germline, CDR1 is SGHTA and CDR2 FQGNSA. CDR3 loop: CASSLEDRRETQYF. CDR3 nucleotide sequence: TGTGCCAGCAGCTTAGAGGACAGGAGGGAGACCCAGTACTTC.

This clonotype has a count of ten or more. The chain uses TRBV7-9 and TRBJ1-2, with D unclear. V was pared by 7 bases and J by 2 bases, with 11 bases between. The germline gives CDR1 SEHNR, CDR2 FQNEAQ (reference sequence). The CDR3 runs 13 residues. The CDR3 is CASNPGPNYGYTF. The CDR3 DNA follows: TGTGCCAGCAATCCGGGTCCAAACTATGGCTACACCTTC.

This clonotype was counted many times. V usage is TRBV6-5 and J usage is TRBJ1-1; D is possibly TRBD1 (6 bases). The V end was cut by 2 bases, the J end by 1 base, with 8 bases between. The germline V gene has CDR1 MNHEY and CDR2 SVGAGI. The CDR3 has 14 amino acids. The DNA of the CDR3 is TGTGCCAGCAGTTACGACAGGCGGAACACTGAAGCTTTCTTT. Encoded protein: CASSYDRRNTEAFF.

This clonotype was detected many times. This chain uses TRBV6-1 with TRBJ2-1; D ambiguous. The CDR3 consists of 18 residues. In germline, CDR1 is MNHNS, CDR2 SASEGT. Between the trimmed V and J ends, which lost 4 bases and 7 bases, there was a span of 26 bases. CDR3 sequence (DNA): TGTGCCAGCAGTGTGACAACTGGCTCCACAGTGGCTTCGAATGAGCAGTTCTTC. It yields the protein CASSVTTGSTVASNEQFF.

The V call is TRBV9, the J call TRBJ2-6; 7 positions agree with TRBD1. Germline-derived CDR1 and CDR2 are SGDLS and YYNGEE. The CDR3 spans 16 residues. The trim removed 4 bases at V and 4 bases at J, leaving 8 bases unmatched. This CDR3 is CASSTPTGSGANVLTF. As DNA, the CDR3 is TGTGCCAGCAGCACCCCGACAGGGTCCGGGGCCAACGTCCTGACTTTC. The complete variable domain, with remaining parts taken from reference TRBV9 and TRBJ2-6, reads DSGVTQTPKHLITATGQRVTLRCSPRSGDLSVYWYQQSLDQGLQFLIQYYNGEERAKGNILERFSAQQFPDLHSELNLSSLELGDSALYFCASSTPTGSGANVLTFGAGSRLTVL.

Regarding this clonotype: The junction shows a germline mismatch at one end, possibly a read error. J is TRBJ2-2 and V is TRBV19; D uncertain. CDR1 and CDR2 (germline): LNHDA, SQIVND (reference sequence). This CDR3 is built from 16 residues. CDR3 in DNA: TGTGCCAGTGGTATCAAAGCCGCCGGGAACACCGGGGAGCTGTTTTTT. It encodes CASGIKAAGNTGELFF.

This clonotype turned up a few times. The CDR3 region is CASRTGSESGELFF. CDR3 nucleotides: TGTGCCAGCAGAACAGGGAGCGAGAGCGGGGAGCTGTTTTTT. The rearrangement links TRBV2 to TRBJ2-2, with TRBD1 as a possible D gene (6 bases). This CDR3 comprises 14 residues. V dropped 6 bases and J dropped 7 bases, with 15 bases sitting between them. Germline assignment: CDR1 SNHLY and CDR2 FYNNEI.

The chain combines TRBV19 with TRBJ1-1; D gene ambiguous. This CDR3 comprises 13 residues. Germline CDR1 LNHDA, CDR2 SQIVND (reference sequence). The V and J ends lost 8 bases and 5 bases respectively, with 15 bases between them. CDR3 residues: CASEGLLRTEAFF. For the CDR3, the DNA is TGTGCCAGTGAAGGGCTATTGAGGACTGAAGCTTTCTTT.

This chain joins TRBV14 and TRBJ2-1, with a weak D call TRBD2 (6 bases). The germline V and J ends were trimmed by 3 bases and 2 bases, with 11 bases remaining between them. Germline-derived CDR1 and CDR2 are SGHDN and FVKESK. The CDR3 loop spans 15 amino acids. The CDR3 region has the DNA TGTGCCAGCAGCCAGGGGACTTTCACCTACAATGAGCAGTTCTTC. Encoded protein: CASSQGTFTYNEQFF.

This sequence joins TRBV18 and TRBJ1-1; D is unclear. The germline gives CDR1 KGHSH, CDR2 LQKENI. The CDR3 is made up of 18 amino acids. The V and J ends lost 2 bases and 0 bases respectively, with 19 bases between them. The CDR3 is CASSPIPHTGTMNTEAFF. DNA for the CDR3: TGTGCCAGCTCACCAATCCCCCACACCGGCACAATGAACACTGAAGCTTTCTTT.

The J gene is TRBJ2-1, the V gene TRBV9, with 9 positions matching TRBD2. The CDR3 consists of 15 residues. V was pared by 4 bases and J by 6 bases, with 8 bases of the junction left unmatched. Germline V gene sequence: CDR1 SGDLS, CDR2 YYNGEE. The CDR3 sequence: CASSLSGGPLNEQFF. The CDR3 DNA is TGTGCCAGCAGCTTAAGCGGGGGGCCTCTCAATGAGCAGTTCTTC.

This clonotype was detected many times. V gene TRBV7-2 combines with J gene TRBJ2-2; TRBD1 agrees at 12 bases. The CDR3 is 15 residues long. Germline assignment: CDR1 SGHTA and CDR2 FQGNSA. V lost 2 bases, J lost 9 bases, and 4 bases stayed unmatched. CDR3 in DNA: TGTGCCAGCAGCTTACCGGGACAGGGGGCCTGGGAGCTGTTTTTT. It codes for CASSLPGQGAWELFF. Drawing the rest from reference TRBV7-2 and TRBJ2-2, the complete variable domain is GAGVSQSPSNKVTEKGKDVELRCDPISGHTALYWYRQSLGQGLEFLIYFQGNSAPDKSGLPSDRFSAERTGGSVSTLTIQRTQQEDSAVYLCASSLPGQGAWELFFGEGSRLTVL.

The CDR3 region has the DNA TGTGCCAGCAGCCAAAGGAGGGGAGGAAATGAGCAGTTCTTC. It codes for CASSQRRGGNEQFF. V gene TRBV14 combines with J gene TRBJ2-1; D may be TRBD2 (6 bases). CDR3 size: 14 residues. Germline CDR1 reads SGHDN; CDR2 reads FVKESK. V was cut by 2 bases and J by 7 bases, with 12 bases left in between.

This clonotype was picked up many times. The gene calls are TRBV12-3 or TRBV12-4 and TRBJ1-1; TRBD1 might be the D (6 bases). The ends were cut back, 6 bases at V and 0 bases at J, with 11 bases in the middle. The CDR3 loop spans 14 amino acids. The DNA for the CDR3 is TGTGCCAGCAGCCCTACAGGGCTGAACACTGAAGCTTTCTTT. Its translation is CASSPTGLNTEAFF.

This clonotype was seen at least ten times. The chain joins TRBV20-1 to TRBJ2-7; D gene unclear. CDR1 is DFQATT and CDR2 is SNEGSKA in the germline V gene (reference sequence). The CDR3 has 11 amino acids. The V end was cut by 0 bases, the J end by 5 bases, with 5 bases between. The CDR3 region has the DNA TGCAGTGCTAGAGATCTCAACGAGCAGTACTTC. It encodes CSARDLNEQYF.